Following are 32 T cell receptor beta chains from one sample sequenced in a study of shared clonotypes between healthy human individuals. Cells designated naive CD8 were CD45RO-negative and were positively selected for CCR7, with terminally differentiated effector memory CD45RA+ cells excluded. Sequenced by immunoSEQ multiplex PCR; TCRdb stores in-frame clones only, minus some. The repertoire consists of a few hundred thousand clones, with 95% occurring once and the leading ten covering 0.09% to 0.13%. The sequencing sample was made of naive CD8+ T cells sorted from blood. Receptors were obtained from a woman younger than 45 in good health.

The rearrangement uses TRBV11-2 and TRBJ2-7, with 7 bases aligning to TRBD1. The CDR3 runs to 16 residues. From germline, CDR1 is SGHAT and CDR2 FQNNGV. V dropped 1 base and J dropped 1; count of bases not matched to a gene: 7. The CDR3, as DNA: TGTGCCAGCAGCTTAGGACAGGGAGTTATGTCCTACGAGCAGTACTTC. Amino acid sequence: CASSLGQGVMSYEQYF.

This clone was seen a few times. The same CDR3 arises from other DNA sequences in this sample as well. The chain is built from TRBV5-8 and TRBJ1-5; no clear D. This CDR3 spans 11 amino acids. With 0 bases removed from V and 7 bases from J, the gap between germline ends came to 2 bases. CDR1 SGHTS and CDR2 YDEGEE come from the germline V gene. The CDR3 DNA sequence: TGTGCCAGCAGCTTGGGCCAGCCCCAGCATTTT. Protein: CASSLGQPQHF.

This chain connects TRBV9 to TRBJ1-1, with no clear D. V dropped 0 bases and J dropped 6 bases, with 15 bases sitting between them. The germline CDR1 and CDR2 sequences are SGDLS and YYNGEE. The CDR3 contains 15 residues. In nucleotides, the CDR3 is TGTGCCAGCAGCGTAGTGGCCGGCGGGTTACCTGAAGCTTTCTTT. It encodes CASSVVAGGLPEAFF.

The chain employs TRBV4-1 and TRBJ2-7; D is ambiguous. Germline V gene sequence: CDR1 MGHRA, CDR2 YSYEKL. The CDR3 sequence is 16 residues long. Between the trimmed V and J ends, which lost 0 bases and 4 bases, there was a span of 16 bases. The CDR3 bases are TGCGCCAGCAGCCAAGATCCGGGCAGGTTGATGTACGAGCAGTACTTC. Protein sequence: CASSQDPGRLMYEQYF.

Concerning this clone itself: This CDR3 is also generated by other DNA sequences in the sample. As DNA, the CDR3 is TGTGCCAGCAGCGTAGGTCGCACAGATACGCAGTATTTT. Its translation is CASSVGRTDTQYF. The chain is built from TRBV9 and TRBJ2-3; D not certain. This CDR3 comprises 13 residues. The germline V and J ends were trimmed by 0 bases and 1 base, with 3 bases remaining between them. Germline CDR1 is SGDLS and CDR2 is YYNGEE.

The table lists this clone with a count of one. The chain employs TRBV20-1 and TRBJ1-1, with D possibly being TRBD1 (5 bases). Germline V gives CDR1 DFQATT, CDR2 SNEGSKA (reference sequence). The CDR3 sequence is 10 residues long. With 4 bases removed from V and 7 bases from J, the gap between germline ends came to 7 bases. The CDR3 protein is CSAKDSEAFF. The CDR3 nucleotides are TGCAGTGCTAAAGACAGTGAAGCTTTCTTT.

The chain joins TRBV7-8 to TRBJ1-5; D is uncertain. The germline V and J ends were trimmed by 4 bases and 3 bases, with 16 bases remaining between them. The germline gives CDR1 SGHVS, CDR2 FQNEAQ. CDR3 length: 16 residues. The CDR3 here is CASSSEEGEDNQPQHF. DNA of the CDR3: TGTGCCAGCAGCTCCGAGGAGGGTGAGGACAATCAGCCCCAGCATTTT.

The rearrangement links TRBV5-4 to TRBJ2-5; D is tentatively TRBD1 or TRBD2 (7 bases each). Germline V gene sequence: CDR1 SGHNT, CDR2 YYREEE (reference sequence). Trimming took off 0 bases at V and 5 bases at J, with 17 bases between the two ends. The CDR3 runs to 16 residues. CDR3 DNA: TGTGCCAGCAGCTTGGGGGACAGTCGGGAGGTGGAGACCCAGTACTTC. This translates into CASSLGDSREVETQYF.

The chain is built from TRBV5-1 and TRBJ2-2, with no clear D. This CDR3 has 14 residues. V lost 0 bases and J lost 5, with 8 bases in between. Germline values: CDR1 SGHRS, CDR2 YFSETQ. In DNA form, the CDR3 reads TGCGCCAGCAGCTTGGAGGGCCTTACCGGGGAGCTGTTTTTT. Translating it yields CASSLEGLTGELFF.

The chain employs TRBV7-9 and TRBJ2-7; tentatively, D is TRBD1 (5 bases). CDR3 size: 13 residues. Germline-derived CDR1 and CDR2 are SEHNR and FQNEAQ (reference sequence). Trimming stripped 1 base from V and 4 bases from J, with 8 bases between. DNA of the CDR3: TGTGCCAGCAGCTTAGGAAGGGGTTACGAGCAGTACTTC. Protein sequence: CASSLGRGYEQYF.

The V gene is TRBV5-6, the J gene TRBJ2-1; 7 nucleotides agree with TRBD2. The CDR3 consists of 13 residues. Germline CDR1 SGHDT, CDR2 YYEEEE. Trimming took 2 bases from V and 7 from J; bases not matched to a gene: 3. The CDR3 nucleotides are TGTGCCAGCAGCTTCCCTAGCGGTAATGAGCAGTTCTTC. Translating gives CASSFPSGNEQFF.

This clone was detected once. This chain uses TRBV13 with TRBJ2-1; D may be TRBD2 (6 bases). CDR3 length: 13 residues. Germline CDR1 and CDR2: PRHDT and FYEKMQ (reference sequence). Trimming stripped 4 bases from V and 10 bases from J, with 14 bases between. This chain's CDR3 is CASSSARRVEQFF. The CDR3, as DNA: TGTGCCAGCAGCTCCGCCCGGAGGGTAGAGCAGTTCTTC.

This rearrangement joins TRBV27 to TRBJ2-7; unclear D gene. The CDR3 consists of 14 residues. Germline V CDR1 and CDR2: MNHEY, SMNVEV (reference sequence). Trimming stripped 5 bases from V and 2 bases from J, with 13 bases between. The CDR3 is CASSPNSGAYEQYF. CDR3 bases: TGTGCCAGCAGTCCTAACTCAGGAGCCTACGAGCAGTACTTC.

This rearrangement joins TRBV5-6 to TRBJ2-5; D is unclear. The J call may be in error: the DNA end matches TRBJ2-7 better. The length of the CDR3 is 13 residues. The germline V gene has CDR1 SGHDT and CDR2 YYEEEE. The CDR3 DNA reads TGTGCCAGCAGGGTATATCAGACCTACGAGCAGTACTTC. This translates into CASRVYQTYEQYF.

The J gene is TRBJ2-3, the V gene TRBV28; D unresolved. Germline lookup yields CDR1 MDHEN and CDR2 SYDVKM. This CDR3 spans 14 amino acids. Trimming stripped 3 bases from V and 6 bases from J, with 13 bases between. The CDR3 coding sequence is TGTGCCAGCAGTTTTACTGGGGTGTGGGATACGCAGTATTTT. Translation: CASSFTGVWDTQYF.

The chain joins TRBV6-5 to TRBJ2-5; 7 nucleotides match TRBD2. The CDR3 extends over 13 amino acids. The germline gives CDR1 MNHEY, CDR2 SVGAGI. Trimming at V came to 2 bases and at J to 9 bases, leaving 6 bases not matched to a gene. The CDR3 region is CASSYGARGAQYF. The CDR3, as DNA: TGTGCCAGCAGTTACGGGGCCCGGGGGGCCCAGTACTTC.

The chain is built from TRBV15 and TRBJ1-1, with 10 bases aligning to TRBD1. The length of the CDR3 is 15 residues. Germline V gene lookup returns CDR1 LNHNV and CDR2 YYDKDF (reference sequence). Trimming removed 5 bases from V and 7 bases from J; junction bases left unmatched: 10. This chain's CDR3 is CATSDPGTGALEAFF. As DNA, the CDR3 is TGTGCCACCAGCGACCCCGGGACAGGGGCCCTTGAAGCTTTCTTT.

The chain combines TRBV10-2 with TRBJ2-1; D uncertain. CDR1 is WSHSY, CDR2 SAAADI, per germline. The CDR3 sequence is 12 residues long. The V and J ends lost 3 bases and 6 bases respectively, with 6 bases between them. In nucleotides, the CDR3 is TGCGCCAGCAGTGAATGGGTCAATGAGCAGTTCTTC. It is translated as CASSEWVNEQFF.

The V gene is TRBV5-6, the J gene TRBJ2-5; possible D gene TRBD1, 5 bases. The CDR3 has 13 residues. Germline lookup yields CDR1 SGHDT and CDR2 YYEEEE. The germline V and J ends were trimmed by 1 base and 4 bases, with 8 bases remaining between them. The chain's CDR3 is CASSLQGGETQYF. The CDR3 DNA reads TGTGCCAGCAGCTTGCAGGGTGGAGAGACCCAGTACTTC.

The chain uses TRBV5-1 and TRBJ2-7, with D perhaps matching TRBD2 (5 bases). This CDR3 is 15 amino acids long. Trimming shortened V by 2 bases and J by 4 bases, and 16 bases separated the two germline ends. Germline CDR1 SGHRS, CDR2 YFSETQ. CDR3 in amino acids: CASSFGQFGDYEQYF. The CDR3 DNA is TGCGCCAGCAGCTTCGGTCAGTTCGGGGATTACGAGCAGTACTTC.

This chain connects TRBV29-1 to TRBJ2-1; D not certain. CDR1 is SQVTM and CDR2 is ANQGSEA in the germline V gene. This CDR3 has 12 amino acids. With 2 bases removed from V and 8 bases from J, the gap between germline ends came to 10 bases. The CDR3 here is CSVEMDHDEQFF. CDR3 in DNA: TGCAGCGTTGAAATGGACCACGATGAGCAGTTCTTC.

V gene TRBV27 combines with J gene TRBJ1-3, with a possible D match to TRBD1 (6 bases). With 6 bases removed from V and 4 bases from J, the gap between germline ends came to 16 bases. Germline V gene sequence: CDR1 MNHEY, CDR2 SMNVEV (reference sequence). This CDR3 comprises 15 residues. This CDR3 is CASRPTGYGGNTIYF. In nucleotides, the CDR3 is TGTGCCAGCAGGCCCACAGGGTATGGAGGAAACACCATATATTTT.

The rearrangement links TRBV15 to TRBJ2-7, with D uncertain. The CDR3 consists of 11 residues. Germline V gives CDR1 LNHNV, CDR2 YYDKDF (reference sequence). With 4 bases removed from V and 3 bases from J, the gap between germline ends came to 4 bases. The CDR3 here is CATSNGYEQYF. The CDR3 DNA reads TGTGCCACCAGCAACGGCTACGAGCAGTACTTC.

This clone was seen a single time. The rearrangement joins TRBV6-5 to TRBJ1-1, with D possibly matching TRBD1 (6 bases). The germline CDR1 and CDR2 sequences are MNHEY and SVGAGI. The CDR3 has 13 amino acids. Trimming pared 6 bases from V and 4 bases from J, leaving 12 bases between. The DNA for the CDR3 is TGTGCCAGCAGATTTGGGGGCGGCACTGAAGCTTTCTTT. Translated, it gives CASRFGGGTEAFF.

CDR3: CASSVGQLGEQYF. In DNA, the CDR3 is TGTGCCAGCAGCGTAGGACAGTTGGGCGAGCAGTACTTC. The chain couples TRBV9 to TRBJ2-5; D might be TRBD1 (5 bases). The last part of the DNA fits TRBJ2-7 better; the J call may be wrong. The CDR3 spans 13 residues. The germline V gene has CDR1 SGDLS and CDR2 YYNGEE.

V gene TRBV5-8 combines with J gene TRBJ2-7, with TRBD2 identical over 16 bases. The germline V gene has CDR1 SGHTS and CDR2 YDEGEE. This CDR3 comprises 18 residues. Unmatched junction bases numbered 15, after V lost 8 bases and J lost 4 bases. The CDR3 nucleotides are TGTGCCAGTACCGGGACTAGCGGGAGGGTTCTAACCCAATACGAGCAGTACTTC. Translation: CASTGTSGRVLTQYEQYF.

V usage is TRBV13 and J usage is TRBJ2-1, with 7 bases fitting TRBD1. The length of the CDR3 is 13 residues. Looked up from germline, CDR1 is PRHDT and CDR2 is FYEKMQ (reference sequence). V shed 5 bases and J 10 bases; nucleotides not matched to a gene: 8. The CDR3 DNA sequence: TGTGCCAGCAGCCCACCGACAGGGAAAGAGCAGTTCTTC. Translated: CASSPPTGKEQFF.

This clone has only one observation. This chain connects TRBV7-9 to TRBJ2-1; 8 bases map to TRBD2. The germline V gene has CDR1 SEHNR and CDR2 FQNEAQ (reference sequence). V was pared by 5 bases and J by 14 bases, with 8 bases of the junction left unmatched. There are 12 residues in the CDR3. CDR3 region: CASSPILAVEFF. DNA of the CDR3: TGTGCCAGCAGCCCGATACTAGCGGTAGAGTTCTTC.

The chain uses TRBV6-5 and TRBJ2-5; 7 nucleotides agree with TRBD2. V shed 5 bases and J 5 bases; nucleotides not matched to a gene: 11. CDR3 length: 15 residues. CDR1 is MNHEY and CDR2 is SVGAGI in the germline V gene. CDR3 sequence reads: CASSQTLAEGETQYF. The CDR3 DNA is TGTGCCAGCAGTCAGACCCTAGCGGAGGGGGAGACCCAGTACTTC.

The V and J genes are TRBV7-9 and TRBJ2-1, with D perhaps TRBD2 (5 bases). This CDR3 is built from 15 residues. Trimming took off 1 base at V and 7 bases at J, with 14 bases between the two ends. Germline assignment: CDR1 SEHNR and CDR2 FQNEAQ (reference sequence). CDR3 DNA: TGTGCCAGCAGCTTAGTGGGGAGAGGGAATAATGAGCAGTTCTTC. It encodes CASSLVGRGNNEQFF. Full variable domain (rest looked up from reference TRBV7-9 and TRBJ2-1): DTGVSQNPRHKITKRGQNVTFRCDPISEHNRLYWYRQTLGQGPEFLTYFQNEAQLEKSRLLSDRFSAERPKGSFSTLEIQRTEQGDSAMYLCASSLVGRGNNEQFFGPGTRLTVL.

The chain employs TRBV27 and TRBJ1-1; no clear D. V shed 6 bases and J shed 0 bases, with 17 bases lying between them. CDR3 length: 16 amino acids. The germline V gene encodes CDR1 MNHEY and CDR2 SMNVEV (reference sequence). CDR3 in amino acids: CASREGWWDLNTEAFF. CDR3 nucleotides: TGTGCCAGCAGGGAGGGCTGGTGGGATCTGAACACTGAAGCTTTCTTT.

The chain links TRBV27 to TRBJ2-1; TRBD2 aligns across 10 bases. The ends lost 8 bases at V and 10 bases at J; junction bases unmatched: 11. Germline values: CDR1 MNHEY, CDR2 SMNVEV (reference sequence). CDR3 length equals 14 residues. The chain's CDR3 is CASGRGSSGREQFF. CDR3 bases: TGTGCCAGCGGGCGGGGGAGTAGCGGGAGGGAGCAGTTCTTC.